The 17 T cell receptor beta chains presented below share a single source sample, sequenced in a study of CD8 T cells in ankylosing spondylitis. MiXCR, run by TCRdb on the 5' RACE reads, gives a single entry per CDR3 protein. The data contain 340,000 or so distinct CDR3 sequences, 14% to 15% of them singletons. Sequencing was performed on blood, either unsorted or a sorted T cell fraction (not recorded which). All receptors come from a male donor with ankylosing spondylitis or in good health (not recorded which).

This clonotype occurred a few times. The genes are TRBV7-9 and TRBJ2-1; D gene ambiguous. CDR3 length equals 12 residues. V was clipped by 4 bases and J by 7 bases, with 8 bases between them. Germline loops: CDR1 SEHNR, CDR2 FQNEAQ (reference sequence). The CDR3 spells CASSWKLNEQFF. The CDR3, as DNA: TGTGCCAGCAGCTGGAAATTAAATGAGCAGTTCTTC.

This clonotype turned up a few times. V usage is TRBV6-5 and J usage is TRBJ1-1, with D unresolved. Germline values: CDR1 MNHEY, CDR2 SVGAGI. Trimming shortened V by 2 bases and J by 1 base, and 11 bases separated the two germline ends. This CDR3 region has 15 residues. CDR3 coding DNA: TGTGCCAGCAGTTACCGGCCGGTGGAGAACACTGAAGCTTTCTTT. Translation: CASSYRPVENTEAFF.

There are a few counts of this clonotype. The chain joins TRBV30 to TRBJ1-1; D uncertain. Looked up from germline, CDR1 is GTSNPN and CDR2 is SVGIG (reference sequence). The V end was cut by 0 bases, the J end by 6 bases, with 11 bases between. The CDR3 has 13 amino acids. DNA for the CDR3: TGTGCCTGGAGTGTGCGGGGAATCTCTGAAGCTTTCTTT. It specifies CAWSVRGISEAFF.

The chain combines TRBV28 with TRBJ2-4, with D possibly TRBD1 on 6 matching bases. This CDR3 is 15 amino acids long. V was pared by 3 bases and J by 0 bases, with 9 bases between. Germline V gene sequence: CDR1 MDHEN, CDR2 SYDVKM. The CDR3 nucleotides are TGTGCCAGCAGTTTCCCAGGGGTAGCCAAAAACATTCAGTACTTC. Translating it yields CASSFPGVAKNIQYF.

DNA for the CDR3: TGTGCCAGCAGCTTAGCCCCAGGACTAAAGATGAACGAGCAGTACTTC. Its translation is CASSLAPGLKMNEQYF. This sequence joins TRBV7-6 and TRBJ2-7; possibly TRBD2 for D (6 bases). Germline CDR1 reads SGHVS; CDR2 reads FNYEAQ. The CDR3 covers 16 residues. Trimming pared 0 bases from V and 5 bases from J, leaving 17 bases between.

The chain couples TRBV20-1 to TRBJ1-1; possibly TRBD1 for D (6 bases). Germline V CDR1 and CDR2: DFQATT, SNEGSKA (reference sequence). The CDR3 contains 14 residues. V dropped 6 bases and J dropped 6 bases, with 20 bases sitting between them. CDR3 protein: CSASPVGGMAEAFF. CDR3 sequence (DNA): TGCAGTGCCAGCCCTGTAGGGGGGATGGCTGAAGCTTTCTTT.

V gene TRBV2 combines with J gene TRBJ1-5, with D unresolved. The length of the CDR3 is 13 residues. CDR1 and CDR2 from the germline V gene are SNHLY and FYNNEI. The V end was cut by 4 bases, the J end by 6 bases, with 10 bases between. In DNA, the CDR3 is TGTGCCAGCAGTGGGGCAGACCTTCAGCCCCAGCATTTT. Translated: CASSGADLQPQHF.

In its sample, this clonotype was seen a few times. This rearrangement joins TRBV7-7 to TRBJ2-1; D possibly corresponds to TRBD2 (6 bases). CDR3 length: 15 residues. Germline V gene sequence: CDR1 SSHAT, CDR2 FNYEAQ (reference sequence). Trimming shortened V by 0 bases and J by 7 bases, and 13 bases separated the two germline ends. In DNA form, the CDR3 reads TGTGCCAGCAGCTTAGCTGGGACTCCGGGAAATGAGCAGTTCTTC. Amino acid sequence: CASSLAGTPGNEQFF.

This chain connects TRBV20-1 to TRBJ1-1; D gene unclear. The CDR3 is 14 amino acids. Germline CDR1 reads DFQATT; CDR2 reads SNEGSKA (reference sequence). The V end was cut by 4 bases, the J end by 6 bases, with 18 bases between. The CDR3, as DNA: TGCAGTGCTACTAGAGGTATGGGTATTTCTGAAGCTTTCTTT. This gives the protein CSATRGMGISEAFF.

This clonotype has a count of ten or more. V and J are TRBV12-3 or TRBV12-4 and TRBJ1-6; D unclear. This CDR3 comprises 13 residues. Trimming took 5 bases from V and 12 from J, leaving 14 bases between them. CDR3: CASSIGRGVPLHF. In nucleotides, the CDR3 is TGTGCCAGCAGTATCGGACGGGGAGTACCCCTCCACTTT.

This clonotype was seen more than once but under ten times. This sequence joins TRBV27 and TRBJ2-2, with D uncertain. The CDR3 spans 13 residues. From germline, CDR1 is MNHEY and CDR2 SMNVEV (reference sequence). V gave up 5 bases and J gave up 6 bases, with 10 bases separating them. CDR3 nucleotide sequence: TGTGCCAGCAGTCCCGACTTCCCCGGGGAGCTGTTTTTT. Protein product: CASSPDFPGELFF.

This clonotype appeared a few times. The chain has TRBV29-1 and TRBJ2-1, with TRBD2 identical over 10 bases. Trimming at V came to 5 bases and at J to 7 bases, leaving 11 bases not matched to a gene. The germline V gene encodes CDR1 SQVTM and CDR2 ANQGSEA. The CDR3 is made up of 15 amino acids. Here the CDR3 DNA reads TGCAGCGTTCACTTGAGGGCTAGCGGGAGAAATGAGCAGTTCTTC. Its translation is CSVHLRASGRNEQFF.

This chain joins TRBV30 and TRBJ2-6; D call uncertain. The V gene lost 8 bases and the J gene lost 5 bases, with 10 bases spanning the gap. This CDR3 has 12 amino acids. In germline, CDR1 is GTSNPN, CDR2 SVGIG (reference sequence). The DNA of the CDR3 is TGTGCCAGTCTTCACAGGGCCAACGTCCTGACTTTC. This translates into CASLHRANVLTF.

V is TRBV5-6 and J is TRBJ2-7, with 10 bases matching TRBD1. J was trimmed by 1 base and V by 1 base; bases with no gene match: 17. Germline values: CDR1 SGHDT, CDR2 YYEEEE. The length of the CDR3 is 20 residues. CDR3 in DNA: TGTGCCAGCAGCTTGCGGGACAGGGGCCTCCTCTCACCCCCGTCCTACGAGCAGTACTTC. Encoded protein: CASSLRDRGLLSPPSYEQYF. The variable domain in full, completed from reference TRBV5-6 and TRBJ2-7, reads DAGVTQSPTHLIKTRGQQVTLRCSPKSGHDTVSWYQQALGQGPQFIFQYYEEEERQRGNFPDRFSGHQFPNYSSELNVNALLLGDSALYLCASSLRDRGLLSPPSYEQYFGPGTRLTVT.

V is TRBV20-1 and J is TRBJ2-4; no definite D call. The germline V gene has CDR1 DFQATT and CDR2 SNEGSKA (reference sequence). The CDR3 loop spans 15 amino acids. V was trimmed by 2 bases and J by 7 bases, leaving 18 bases between them. The CDR3 sequence: CSARLFGMGRNIQYF. For the CDR3, the DNA is TGCAGTGCTAGATTGTTTGGGATGGGAAGGAACATTCAGTACTTC.

The J gene is TRBJ2-2, the V gene TRBV5-1; no reliable D call. The CDR3 is 12 residues long. Deletions cut 4 bases from V and 3 bases from J, with 4 bases between. Germline V gene data show CDR1 as SGHRS and CDR2 as YFSETQ. CDR3 sequence: CASSVYTGELFF. The CDR3 region has the DNA TGCGCCAGCAGCGTCTACACCGGGGAGCTGTTTTTT.

The table lists this clonotype with a few counts. The gene calls are TRBV12-3 or TRBV12-4 and TRBJ1-2, with D perhaps matching TRBD1 (5 bases). This CDR3 is built from 16 residues. V lost 3 bases and J lost 4, with 18 bases in between. The CDR3 DNA follows: TGTGCCAGCAGTTTGGGTTTTACGGGACCGAGCTATGGCTACACCTTC. Translation: CASSLGFTGPSYGYTF.